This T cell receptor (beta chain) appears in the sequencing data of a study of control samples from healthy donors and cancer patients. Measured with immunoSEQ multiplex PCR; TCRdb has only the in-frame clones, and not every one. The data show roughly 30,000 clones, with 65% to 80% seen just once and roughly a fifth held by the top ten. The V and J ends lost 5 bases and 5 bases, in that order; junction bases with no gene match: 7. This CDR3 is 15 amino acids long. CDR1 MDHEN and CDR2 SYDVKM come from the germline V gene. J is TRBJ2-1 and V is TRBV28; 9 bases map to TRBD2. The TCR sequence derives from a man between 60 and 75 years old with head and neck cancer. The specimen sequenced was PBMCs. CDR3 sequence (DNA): TGTGCCAGCAGTCCAGAGGCTAGCGGGAACAATGAGCAGTTCTTC. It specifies CASSPEASGNNEQFF.